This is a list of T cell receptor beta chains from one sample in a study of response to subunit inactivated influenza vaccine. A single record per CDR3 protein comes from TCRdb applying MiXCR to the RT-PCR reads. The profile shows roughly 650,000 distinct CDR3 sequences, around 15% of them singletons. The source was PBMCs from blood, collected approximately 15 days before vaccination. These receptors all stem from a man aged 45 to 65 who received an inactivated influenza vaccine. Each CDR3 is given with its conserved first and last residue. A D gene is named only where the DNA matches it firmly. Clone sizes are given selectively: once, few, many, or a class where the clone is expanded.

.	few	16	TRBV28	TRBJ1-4	TGTGCCAGCAGTTTAAGGGGGGCCTCAACTAATGAAAAACTGTTTTTT	CASSLRGASTNEKLFF
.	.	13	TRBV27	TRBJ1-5	TGTGCCAGCACCCTGGTCGCAGGGCAGCCCCAGCATTTT	CASTLVAGQPQHF
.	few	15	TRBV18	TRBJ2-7	TGTGCCAGCTCACCGCGGACCTCCGGGCACTACGAGCAGTACTTC	CASSPRTSGHYEQYF
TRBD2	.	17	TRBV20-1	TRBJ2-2	TGCAGTGCTATTCCTCTAGCGGGGGGGGCGAACACCGGGGAGCTGTTTTTT	CSAIPLAGGANTGELFF
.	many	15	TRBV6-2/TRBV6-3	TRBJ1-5	TGTGCCAGCCAGTCCCCGGGGGGATCCAATCAGCCCCAGCATTTT	CASQSPGGSNQPQHF
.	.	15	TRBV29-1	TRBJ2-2	TGCAGCGTTGGTAATCGGGCCGGTGATCACGGGGAGCTGTTTTTT	CSVGNRAGDHGELFF
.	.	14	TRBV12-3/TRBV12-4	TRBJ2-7	TGTGCCAGCAGTCCGCGGGGCCTTCCCTACGAGCAGTACTTC	CASSPRGLPYEQYF
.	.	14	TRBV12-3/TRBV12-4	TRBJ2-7	TGTGCCAGCAGTTTAGGAGGGGCTGGGAACGAGCAGTACTTC	CASSLGGAGNEQYF
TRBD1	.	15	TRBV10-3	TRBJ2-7	TGTGCCATCAGAGGTCAAACAGGGGTTTCCTACGAGCAGTACTTC	CAIRGQTGVSYEQYF
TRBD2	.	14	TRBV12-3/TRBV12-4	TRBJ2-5	TGTGCCAGCAGTTGGGAGACTAGCGTCGAGACCCAGTACTTC	CASSWETSVETQYF
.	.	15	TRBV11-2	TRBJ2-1	TGTGCCAGCAGCTTAGCCCAGGGGGGCTACAATGAGCAGTTCTTC	CASSLAQGGYNEQFF
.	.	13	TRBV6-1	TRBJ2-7	TGTGCCAGCAGAACAGGAGCCGCCTACGAGCAGTACTTC	CASRTGAAYEQYF
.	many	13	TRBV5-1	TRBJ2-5	TGCGCCAGCAGCCACCGGGAAAAAGAGACCCAGTACTTC	CASSHREKETQYF
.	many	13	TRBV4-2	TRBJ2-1	TGTGCCAGCAGCCAAGAGGCCGGGGCTGAGCAGTTCTTC	CASSQEAGAEQFF
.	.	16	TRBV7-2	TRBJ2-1	TGTGCCAGCAGCTCCCCGATCGGGACAACGGGCAATGAGCAGTTCTTC	CASSSPIGTTGNEQFF
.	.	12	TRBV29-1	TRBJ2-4	TGCAGCGTTGGATACAGGCGGGCCATTCAGTACTTC	CSVGYRRAIQYF
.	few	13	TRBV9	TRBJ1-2	TGTGCCAGCAGCGAAACAGGGTACTATGGCTACACCTTC	CASSETGYYGYTF
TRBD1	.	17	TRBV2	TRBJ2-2	TGTGCCAGCAGTGATTACGGCGACAGGGCTTACACCGGGGAGCTGTTTTTT	CASSDYGDRAYTGELFF